This T cell receptor (beta chain) was recorded in a study of CD8 T cells in ankylosing spondylitis. This clonotype was picked up a small number of times. Its target is not known. TCRdb used MiXCR to reprocess the 5' RACE reads, holding one entry per CDR3 protein. Among some 450,000 distinct CDR3 sequences, 17% were seen once, and the ten largest hold approximately 1%. The CDR3 contains 15 residues. CDR1 SGHRS and CDR2 YFSETQ come from the germline V gene. Trimming pared 0 bases from V and 0 bases from J, leaving 9 bases between. General observations from the study: Prior literature has documented some motif variants in synovial fluid and blood from reactive arthritis. Blood of patients with ankylosing spondylitis appeared to be characterized by a TCR beta motif of about 8 highly homologous variants. It was reported that disease-linked clones were significantly enriched in matched ankylosing spondylitis synovial fluid.

Sequences were obtained from blood, either unsorted or a sorted T cell fraction (not recorded which). The chain uses TRBV5-1 and TRBJ2-5, with a tentative D call TRBD1 (6 bases). The TCR was taken from a male donor with ankylosing spondylitis. CDR3: CASSLGQVDQETQYF. CDR3 bases: TGCGCCAGCAGCTTGGGACAGGTCGACCAAGAGACCCAGTACTTC.